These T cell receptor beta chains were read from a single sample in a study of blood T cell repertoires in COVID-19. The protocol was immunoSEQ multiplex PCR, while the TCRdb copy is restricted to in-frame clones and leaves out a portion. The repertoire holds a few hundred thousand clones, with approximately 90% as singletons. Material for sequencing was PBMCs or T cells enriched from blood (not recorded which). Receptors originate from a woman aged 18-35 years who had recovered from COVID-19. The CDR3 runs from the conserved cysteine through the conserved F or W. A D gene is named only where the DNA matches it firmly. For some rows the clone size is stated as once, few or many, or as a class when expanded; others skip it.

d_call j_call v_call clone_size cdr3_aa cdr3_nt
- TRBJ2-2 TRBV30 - CAWSPGWSAELRELFF TGTGCCTGGAGCCCAGGGTGGTCTGCGGAATTACGCGAGCTGTTTTTT
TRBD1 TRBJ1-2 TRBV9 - CASSVPGTGYGGYGYTF TGTGCCAGCAGCGTACCCGGGACAGGGTACGGGGGCTATGGCTACACCTTC
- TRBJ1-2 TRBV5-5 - CASSLGAGHYGYTF TGTGCCAGCAGCTTGGGGGCAGGGCACTATGGCTACACCTTC
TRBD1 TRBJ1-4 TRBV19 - CASSPLRGLKNEKLFF TGTGCCAGTAGTCCCCTCAGGGGGCTGAAAAATGAAAAACTGTTTTTT
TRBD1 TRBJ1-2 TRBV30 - CAWSGTGVDGYTF TGTGCCTGGAGCGGGACAGGGGTTGATGGCTACACCTTC
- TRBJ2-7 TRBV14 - CASSRIGTRSYEQYF TGTGCCAGCAGCCGAATCGGGACACGGTCCTACGAGCAGTACTTC
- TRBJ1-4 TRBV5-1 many CASSWTGKTNEKLFF TGCGCCAGCAGCTGGACCGGGAAAACGAATGAAAAACTGTTTTTT
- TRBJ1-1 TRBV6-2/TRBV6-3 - CASSYSLGPNTEAFF TGTGCCAGCAGTTACTCGTTGGGGCCGAACACTGAAGCTTTCTTT
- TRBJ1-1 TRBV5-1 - CASRTQSEAFF TGCGCCAGCAGGACACAGTCTGAAGCTTTCTTT
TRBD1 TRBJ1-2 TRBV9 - CASSAGLNRGGGYTF TGTGCCAGCAGCGCCGGATTAAACAGGGGAGGCGGCTACACCTTC
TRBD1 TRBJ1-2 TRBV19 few CASSIPDRGFGYTF TGTGCCAGTAGTATCCCTGACAGGGGGTTTGGCTACACCTTC
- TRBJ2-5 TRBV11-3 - CASSPGQGVQGETQYF TGTGCCAGCAGCCCCGGGCAGGGAGTCCAGGGGGAGACCCAGTACTTC
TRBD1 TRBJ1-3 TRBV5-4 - CASSTAGGSGNTIYF TGTGCCAGCAGCACTGCAGGGGGCTCTGGAAACACCATATATTTT
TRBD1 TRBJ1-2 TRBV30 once CAWKYPDRGGRGYTF TGTGCCTGGAAATATCCGGACAGGGGAGGTCGTGGCTACACCTTC
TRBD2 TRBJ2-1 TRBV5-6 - CASSTFASGNYNEQFF TGTGCCAGCAGCACCTTCGCTAGCGGGAATTACAATGAGCAGTTCTTC
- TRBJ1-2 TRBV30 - CAWSPTVLGYTF TGTGCCTGGAGTCCCACAGTGCTGGGCTACACCTTC
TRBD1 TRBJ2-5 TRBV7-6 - CASSRLTGVEETQYF TGTGCCAGCAGCCGTTTAACAGGGGTGGAAGAGACCCAGTACTTC
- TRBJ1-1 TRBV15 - CATSRLDRELRNTEAFF TGTGCCACCAGCAGACTAGACCGGGAACTGAGGAACACTGAAGCTTTCTTT
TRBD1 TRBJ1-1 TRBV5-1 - CASSFRGQGDTEAFF TGCGCCAGCAGCTTCCGTGGGCAGGGGGACACTGAAGCTTTCTTT
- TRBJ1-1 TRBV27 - CASSSGWNTEAFF TGTGCCAGCAGTTCAGGCTGGAACACTGAAGCTTTCTTT
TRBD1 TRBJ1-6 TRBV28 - CASTTRDRVSSGGSLHF TGTGCCAGCACCACTAGGGACAGGGTTTCCAGTGGTGGGTCCCTCCACTTT
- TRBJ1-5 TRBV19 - CASSIQVSDSFNQPQHF TGTGCCAGTAGTATACAGGTTTCCGACAGTTTCAATCAGCCCCAGCATTTT
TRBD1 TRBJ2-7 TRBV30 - CSFGDREDEQYF TGTTCATTCGGAGACAGGGAAGACGAGCAGTACTTC
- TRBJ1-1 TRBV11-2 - CASSALGETEAFF TGTGCCAGCAGCGCCTTAGGAGAGACTGAAGCTTTCTTT
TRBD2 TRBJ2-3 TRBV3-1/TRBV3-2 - CASSPWTSDTDTQYF TGTGCCAGCAGCCCCTGGACTAGCGACACAGATACGCAGTATTTT
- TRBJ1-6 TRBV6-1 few CASRESTQPWAYNSPLHF TGTGCCAGCAGAGAATCAACCCAGCCGTGGGCGTATAATTCACCCCTCCACTTT
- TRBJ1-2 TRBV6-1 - CASSEAGRSGNYGYTF TGTGCCAGCAGTGAAGCGGGTAGGTCAGGCAACTATGGCTACACCTTC
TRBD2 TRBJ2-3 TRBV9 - CASRLAASTDTQYF TGTGCCAGCCGACTAGCGGCTAGCACAGATACGCAGTATTTT
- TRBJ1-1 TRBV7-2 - CASSLGGAGRYGTEAFF TGTGCCAGCAGCCTTGGGGGGGCAGGGAGATATGGCACTGAAGCTTTCTTT
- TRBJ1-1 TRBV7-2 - CASSLRVLNTEAFF TGTGCCAGCAGCTTACGGGTACTGAACACTGAAGCTTTCTTT
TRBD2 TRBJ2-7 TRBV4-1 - CASSRGLAGSYEQYF TGCGCCAGCAGCCGGGGACTAGCGGGATCCTACGAGCAGTACTTC
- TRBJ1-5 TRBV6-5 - CASSQRGSNQPQHF TGTGCCAGCAGTCAACGAGGAAGCAATCAGCCCCAGCATTTT
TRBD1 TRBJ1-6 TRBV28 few CASRRTGGSPLHF TGTGCCAGCAGGCGGACAGGTGGTTCACCCCTCCACTTT
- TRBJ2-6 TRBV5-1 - CASSLVVDSGANVLTF TGCGCCAGCAGCTTGGTTGTAGACTCTGGGGCCAACGTCCTGACTTTC
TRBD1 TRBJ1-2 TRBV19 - CASSIDLSGRGKGYTF TGTGCCAGTAGTATAGATCTATCGGGCAGGGGGAAAGGCTACACCTTC
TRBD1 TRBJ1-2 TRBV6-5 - CASSYSSGGNGYTF TGTGCCAGCAGTTACTCTTCAGGGGGTAATGGCTACACCTTC
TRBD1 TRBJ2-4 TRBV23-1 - CASTARQGRAKNIQYF TGCGCCAGCACCGCGAGACAGGGAAGAGCCAAAAACATTCAGTACTTC
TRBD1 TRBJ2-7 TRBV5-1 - CASRLTGDTYEQYF TGCGCCAGCAGGCTAACAGGGGATACCTACGAGCAGTACTTC
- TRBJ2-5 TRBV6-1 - CASSEPGNSRGVQETQYF TGTGCCAGCAGTGAACCAGGGAATTCTCGTGGGGTTCAAGAGACCCAGTACTTC
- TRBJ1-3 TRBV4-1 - CASSQDSGFAGNTIYF TGCGCCAGCAGCCAAGATTCGGGGTTCGCTGGAAACACCATATATTTT
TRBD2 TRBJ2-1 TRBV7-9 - CASNRIAGGLYNEQFF TGTGCCAGCAATCGAATAGCGGGAGGCCTCTACAATGAGCAGTTCTTC
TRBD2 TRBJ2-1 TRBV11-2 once CASSLRLAGDEQFF TGTGCCAGCAGCTTAAGGCTAGCGGGAGATGAGCAGTTCTTC
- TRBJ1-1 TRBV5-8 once CASSYNRDSNTEAFF TGTGCCAGCAGTTATAACAGGGATTCGAACACTGAAGCTTTCTTT
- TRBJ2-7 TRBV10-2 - CASSQRYEQYF TGCGCCAGCAGTCAGAGGTACGAGCAGTACTTC
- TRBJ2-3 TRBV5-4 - CASSQGVTTDTQYF TGTGCCAGCAGCCAAGGGGTTACCACAGATACGCAGTATTTT
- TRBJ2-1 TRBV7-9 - CATFSGNEQFF TGTGCCACCTTCTCGGGGAATGAGCAGTTCTTC
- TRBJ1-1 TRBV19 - CASRWTGGREAFF TGTGCCAGTAGGTGGACCGGAGGACGTGAAGCTTTCTTT
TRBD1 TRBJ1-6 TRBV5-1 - CASSLQGAQDNSPLHF TGCGCCAGCAGCTTACAGGGGGCTCAAGACAATTCACCCCTCCACTTT
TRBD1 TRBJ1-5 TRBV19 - CASSLWTGGEGNQPQHF TGTGCCAGTAGTTTATGGACAGGGGGCGAAGGCAATCAGCCCCAGCATTTT
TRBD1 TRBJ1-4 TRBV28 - CASSLGGTGRREKLFF TGTGCCAGCAGTTTAGGGGGGACAGGGAGGCGTGAAAAACTGTTTTTT
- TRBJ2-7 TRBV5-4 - CASSFEGQRQYF TGTGCCAGCAGCTTCGAGGGTCAGCGGCAGTACTTC
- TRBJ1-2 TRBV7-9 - CASSLGDRNYGYTF TGTGCCAGCAGCTTAGGAGACAGGAACTATGGCTACACCTTC
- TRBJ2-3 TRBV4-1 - CASSQDGGTDTQYF TGCGCCAGCAGCCAAGACGGAGGCACAGATACGCAGTATTTT
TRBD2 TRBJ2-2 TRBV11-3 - CASSFSGAGELFF TGTGCCAGCAGCTTCAGCGGGGCCGGGGAGCTGTTTTTT